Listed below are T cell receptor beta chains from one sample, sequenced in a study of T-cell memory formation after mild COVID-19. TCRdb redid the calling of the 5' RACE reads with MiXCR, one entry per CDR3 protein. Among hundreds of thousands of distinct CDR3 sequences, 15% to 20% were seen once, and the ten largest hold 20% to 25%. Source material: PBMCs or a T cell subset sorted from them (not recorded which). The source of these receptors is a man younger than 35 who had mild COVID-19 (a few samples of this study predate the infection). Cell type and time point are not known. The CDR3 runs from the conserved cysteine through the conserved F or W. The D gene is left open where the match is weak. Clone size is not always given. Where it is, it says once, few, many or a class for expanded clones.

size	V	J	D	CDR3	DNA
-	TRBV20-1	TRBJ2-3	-	CSAAGQDYTDTQYF	TGCAGTGCGGCGGGACAAGACTACACAGATACGCAGTATTTT
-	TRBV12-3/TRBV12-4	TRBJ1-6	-	CASSDSPNDSPLHF	TGTGCCAGCAGTGACAGTCCGAATGATTCACCCCTCCACTTT
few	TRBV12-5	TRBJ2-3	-	CASGLQLDRSGQDTQYF	TGTGCTAGTGGACTTCAACTCGACAGGAGCGGGCAGGATACGCAGTATTTT
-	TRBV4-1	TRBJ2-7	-	CASSPSGVDNEQYF	TGCGCCAGCAGCCCCTCCGGGGTCGACAACGAGCAGTACTTC
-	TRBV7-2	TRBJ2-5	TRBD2	CASSRTSGGETQYF	TGTGCCAGCAGCCGGACTAGCGGGGGAGAGACCCAGTACTTC
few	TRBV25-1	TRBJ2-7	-	CASSAWRYEQYF	TGTGCCAGCAGTGCTTGGAGGTACGAGCAGTACTTC
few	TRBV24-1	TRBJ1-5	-	CATSEGLSQPQHF	TGTGCCACCAGTGAGGGGTTGTCGCAGCCCCAGCATTTT
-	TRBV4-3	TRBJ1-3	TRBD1	CASSSDRAGNTIYF	TGCGCCAGCAGCTCGGACAGGGCTGGAAACACCATATATTTT
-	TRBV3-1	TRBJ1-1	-	CASSQATGTEAFF	TGTGCCAGCAGCCAAGCTACAGGAACTGAAGCTTTCTTT
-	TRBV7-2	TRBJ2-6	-	CASSLALIFLGANVLTF	TGTGCCAGCAGCTTAGCGTTGATTTTTCTCGGGGCCAACGTCCTGACTTTC
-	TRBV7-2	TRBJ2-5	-	CASSLYFPPHLGF	TGTGCCAGCAGCTTATACTTCCCGCCCCATTTAGGCTTC
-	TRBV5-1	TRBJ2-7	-	CASSLGPTLSYEQYF	TGCGCCAGCAGCTTGGGTCCGACGCTCTCCTACGAGCAGTACTTC
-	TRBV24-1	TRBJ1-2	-	CATSERGGDYGYTF	TGTGCCACCAGTGAACGAGGGGGAGACTATGGCTACACCTTC
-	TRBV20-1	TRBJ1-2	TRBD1	CSAPDRAHGYTF	TGCAGTGCTCCGGACAGGGCTCATGGCTACACCTTC
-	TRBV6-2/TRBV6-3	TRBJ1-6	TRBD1	CASRTGTGRSPLHF	TGTGCCAGCAGGACCGGGACAGGGCGGTCACCCCTCCACTTT
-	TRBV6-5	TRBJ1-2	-	CASSYYRGANYGYTF	TGTGCCAGCAGTTACTATCGCGGGGCTAACTATGGCTACACCTTC
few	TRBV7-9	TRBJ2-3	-	CASSHTAAGDTQYF	TGTGCCAGCAGCCATACCGCTGCGGGAGATACGCAGTATTTT
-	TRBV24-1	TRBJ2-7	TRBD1	CATSDFRDRAYEQYF	TGTGCCACCAGTGATTTTAGGGACAGAGCCTACGAGCAGTACTTC
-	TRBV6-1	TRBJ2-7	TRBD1	CASSGTGDKQYF	TGTGCCAGCAGTGGAACAGGGGATAAGCAGTACTTC
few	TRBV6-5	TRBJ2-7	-	CATQTGIFGEQYF	TGTGCCACACAGACGGGGATCTTCGGCGAGCAGTACTTC
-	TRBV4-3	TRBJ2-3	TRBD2	CASSQAEAGGADTQYF	TGCGCCAGCAGCCAAGCGGAAGCGGGGGGGGCAGATACGCAGTATTTT
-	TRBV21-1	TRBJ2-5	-	CASAKPLQRGVETQYF	TGTGCCAGCGCTAAACCCCTTCAGCGGGGAGTGGAGACCCAGTACTTC
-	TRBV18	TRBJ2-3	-	CASSPVGYGTSF	-
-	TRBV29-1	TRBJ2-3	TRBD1	CSVADRGLDTQYF	TGCAGCGTTGCGGACAGGGGGCTAGATACGCAGTATTTT
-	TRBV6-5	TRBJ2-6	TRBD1	CASRQGWMAGANVLTF	TGTGCCAGTAGACAGGGGTGGATGGCCGGGGCCAACGTCCTGACTTTC
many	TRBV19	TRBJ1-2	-	CASSPGARGYFYDGYTF	TGTGCCAGTAGTCCGGGCGCTCGGGGGTATTTTTATGATGGCTACACCTTC
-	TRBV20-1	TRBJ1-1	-	CSATDTEAFF	TGCAGTGCTACAGACACTGAAGCTTTCTTT
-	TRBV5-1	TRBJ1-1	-	CASSLQALNTEAFF	TGCGCCAGCAGCTTGCAAGCTCTGAACACTGAAGCTTTCTTT